This T cell receptor beta chain stems from a study of T cells after somatic rescue of genetic block (dated by TCRdb to 2018 to 2020). Notes on the research overall: The study assessed how robust, over the long term, a T-cell system was when the system had developed through somatic rescue of a genetic block in T-cell development.

Note on this clone: Its antigen is currently not known. One base away there is no much larger clone; base qualities are not given.

From cysteine to phenylalanine, the CDR3 is 14 amino acids long. Just the 42-base CDR3 DNA is kept, in frame starting at base 1. V was cut back by 3 bases and J by 2 bases, leaving a gap of 11 bases between them. Taken from the germline V gene (reference sequence), the CDR1 and CDR2 loops are LNHDA and SQIVND. Libraries were built with the immunoSEQ multiplex PCR assay. In TCRdb, the immuneACCESS table is reduced to in-frame sequences with V and J assigned. These tables do not hold every clone; where another copy was compared, an unresolved V gene accounts for under half, and the others remain unexplained. This sample is represented by 80,000 to 100,000 clones; about 87% of them were singletons. 1.5% to 2% of the sample belongs to the ten largest clones.

The source material was peripheral blood mononuclear cells (PBMCs). The TCR was taken from a woman aged 18 to 35. The rearranged chain carries TRBV19 and TRBJ2-7, with TRBD2 tentatively as D gene (5 bases match). The CDR3 protein sequence reads: CASSIVDGAYEQYF. The sequenced DNA is TGTGCCAGTAGTATCGTCGACGGGGCCTACGAGCAGTACTTC.